The entry that follows covers one TCR beta chain sequence. This specimen belongs to a study of blood T cell repertoires in COVID-19. Study details: The study drew acute and convalescent COVID-19 samples from the United States, Italy and Spain. PBMCs, B-cell-depleted T cells, or T cells were the source of the cDNA or gDNA that made up the material.

How the authors handled the data: Estimates of nucleated cell counts were drawn from the amplification of reference gene primers. Some clones are missing from TCRdb's copy, which holds only in-frame ones; the method was immunoSEQ multiplex PCR. V and J calls and clone size are given by that table; D and trimming were obtained from the DNA. The repertoire holds hundreds of thousands of clones, with around 89% as singletons. Individuals aged roughly 18 to 95 years were recruited from 24 US areas. This TCR was recovered from a woman aged 40 to 55 with acute COVID-19. The sequencing input was PBMCs or T cells enriched from blood (not recorded which).

CDR3 DNA: TGCGCCAGCAGCTCGAAGCCGTCCCTAAACACCGGGGAGCTGTTTTTT. This encodes CASSSKPSLNTGELFF. The V gene is TRBV5-1, the J gene TRBJ2-2; D uncertain. From germline, CDR1 is SGHRS and CDR2 YFSETQ. Trimming stripped 3 bases from V and 2 bases from J, with 14 bases between. CDR3 length equals 16 residues.